This paragraph reports one TCR beta chain. The V gene's germline CDR1 is SGHKS and CDR2 YYEKEE (reference sequence). Trimming cost V 3 bases and J 1 base, with 16 bases left between them. This CDR3 contains 17 residues. This sample was taken from a study of blood T cell repertoires in COVID-19. Produced via immunoSEQ multiplex PCR; TCRdb's table is partial and in-frame only. The repertoire holds 150,000 to 200,000 clones, with about 80% as singletons. The sequenced sample consisted of peripheral blood. This clonotype was sampled from a human donor with acute or convalescent COVID-19. The donor label of this sample is uncertain. This rearrangement joins TRBV5-5 to TRBJ1-4; D perhaps matches TRBD1 (6 bases). This chain's CDR3 is CASSSGGTGLTNEKLFF. The DNA of the CDR3 is TGTGCCAGCAGCTCCGGTGGAACAGGGTTAACTAATGAAAAACTGTTTTTT.